What follows is one TCR beta chain and its context. This clonotype has just a few counts. Its antigen is unknown. No base qualities exist here, and no much larger clone lies one base off it. The library was prepared using PCR. The instrument given in TCRdb is Illumina HiSeq 2500. TCR library preparation used molecular barcoding, with unique molecular identifiers applied to normalize quantification of the TCRbeta repertoire. The public reads were reanalyzed by TCRdb: fastp trimming at Q25, MiXCR alignment, in-frame beta chains only. Every CDR3 protein is listed once, alongside the most common genes and DNA of its rows. The sample contains approximately 82,000 distinct CDR3 sequences, roughly 18% of them found a single time. Approximately 51% of the sample lies in the top ten. This record belongs to a study of T-cell reconstitution after alpha-beta-depleted transplantation in children (dated by TCRdb to 2016 to 2017). With respect to the entire study: T-cell immune reconstitution after TCRalphabeta/CD19-depleted allogeneic hematopoietic cell transplantation in children was quantitatively tracked in the study by means of TCR repertoire profiling. Overall results and qualifications from the work: About two months after transplant, the apparently early recovery of alphabetaT-cell counts reportedly depended on just several hundred clones that had expanded rapidly and came from non-depleted graft cells. The frequencies of hyperexpanded clones fell over the following months, and after one year, T-cell counts and TCRbeta diversity were mostly attributed to newly produced T cells. In some patients, the high TCRbeta diversity seen at day 60 was put down to recipient T cells and intrathymic progenitors that had survived conditioning.

The treatment or condition label of this sample denotes: allogeneic hematopoietic cell transplantation with graft depleted of TCRalphabeta T cells and CD19 B cells. The children who served as transplant recipients had been given grafts of TCRalphabeta/CD19-depleted allogeneic hematopoietic cells. CDR1 and CDR2, per the germline V gene (reference sequence), are MNHEY and SMNVEV. From its cysteine to its phenylalanine, the CDR3 spans 14 amino acids. Left in the record is the CDR3 DNA by itself, 42 bases read in frame from the first base. V is reduced by 10 bases and J by 0 bases, leaving a spacing of 14 bases between them.

The chain joins TRBV27 to TRBJ2-3, with the D gene not clear enough to name. The sample consisted of PBMCs, mostly from graft donor cells, taken 360 days after TCRalphabeta/CD19-depleted stem cell transplant. This TCR came from a male patient aged 2-9 years who had a stem cell transplant for acute lymphoblastic leukemia, so the T cells may come from the graft donor. CDR3 reads: CAIKDPHSTDTQYF. The sequenced DNA is TGTGCCATCAAGGACCCACATAGCACAGATACGCAGTATTTT.